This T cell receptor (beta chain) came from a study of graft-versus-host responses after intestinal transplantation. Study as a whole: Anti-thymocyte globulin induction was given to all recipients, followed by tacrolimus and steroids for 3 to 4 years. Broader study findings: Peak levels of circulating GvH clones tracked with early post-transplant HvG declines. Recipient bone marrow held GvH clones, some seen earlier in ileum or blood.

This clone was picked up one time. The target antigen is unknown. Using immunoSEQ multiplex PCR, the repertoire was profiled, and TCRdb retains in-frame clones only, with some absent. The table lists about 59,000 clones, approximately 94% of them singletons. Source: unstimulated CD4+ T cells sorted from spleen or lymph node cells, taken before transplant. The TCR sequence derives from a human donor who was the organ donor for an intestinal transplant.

The CDR3 nucleotides read TGTGCCAGCAGCTTAAGGAGGGCAGGGACTGAAAAACTGTTTTTT. It is translated as CASSLRRAGTEKLFF. This rearrangement joins TRBV5-6 to TRBJ1-4; a possible D gene is TRBD1 (5 bases). Germline CDR1 and CDR2: SGHDT and YYEEEE. V was clipped by 2 bases and J by 7 bases, with 15 bases between them. The CDR3 is 15 residues long.